Listed below are T cell receptor beta chains from one sample, sequenced in a study of CD8 T cells in Susac syndrome. Each CDR3 protein is one row after TCRdb ran MiXCR on the immunoSEQ multiplex PCR reads. This sample has around 270,000 distinct CDR3 sequences; 89% occur once, and the top ten carry roughly 0.17%. Sequenced sample: CD8+ T cells from PBMCs. These receptors originate from a human donor with multiple sclerosis. The CDR3 runs from the conserved cysteine through the conserved F or W. D genes are given only for firm matches. Expanded clones are given a class, and other clones once, few, many or no size at all.

.	TRBJ2-7	.	TRBV27	TGTGCCAGCAGTTTAGTCACGGCCGTTGGTGTCTACGAGCAGTACTTC	CASSLVTAVGVYEQYF
.	TRBJ2-1	few	TRBV19	TGTGCCAGTGGGTACAATGAGCAGTTCTTC	CASGYNEQFF
.	TRBJ2-7	.	TRBV7-9	TGTGCCAGCAGCCGACTCTCAGGGAACTACGAGCAGTACTTC	CASSRLSGNYEQYF
.	TRBJ2-5	few	TRBV2	TGTGCCAGCAGAGAGGTGGGGTCGGGAGAGACCCAGTACTTC	CASREVGSGETQYF
.	TRBJ1-5	.	TRBV28	TGTGCCAGCAGTTCCCGACAGGCCAATCAGCCCCAGCATTTT	CASSSRQANQPQHF
.	TRBJ2-7	once	TRBV19	TGTGCCAGTACCACCGGGGCGGTCGGCGAGCAGTACTTC	CASTTGAVGEQYF
.	TRBJ2-1	.	TRBV11-2	TGTGCCAGCAGCTCTCTTAATTACAATGAGCAGTTCTTC	CASSSLNYNEQFF
.	TRBJ2-5	.	TRBV11-2	TGTGCCAGCAGCTATGGACCGGCGACCCAAGAGACCCAGTACTTC	CASSYGPATQETQYF
.	TRBJ2-5	.	TRBV7-9	TGTGCCAGCAGCTTTCTGGCAGGGAAGGAGACCCAGTACTTC	CASSFLAGKETQYF
.	TRBJ1-4	once	TRBV19	TGTGCCAGTAGGCCTGGACCGGTTGTAAAACTGTTTTTT	CASRPGPVVKLFF
.	TRBJ1-5	.	TRBV7-9	TGTGCCAGCAGTCCGGGGGCGCGTGGCAATCAGCCCCAGCATTTT	CASSPGARGNQPQHF